These 26 T cell receptor beta chains originate from one sample sequenced in a study of cytomegalovirus exposure and HLA in healthy donors. The study ran its PCR with 60 Vbeta and 13 Jbeta primers. The protocol was immunoSEQ multiplex PCR, while the TCRdb copy is restricted to in-frame clones and leaves out a portion. Among some 190,000 clones listed, about 80% were seen once. Sequencing was performed on PBMCs. The receptors stem from a woman aged 25 to 39 in good health and CMV-seronegative.

The chain employs TRBV7-8 and TRBJ1-4, with D uncertain. In germline, CDR1 is SGHVS, CDR2 FQNEAQ. Deletions cut 1 base from V and 5 bases from J, with 11 bases between. The CDR3 extends over 15 amino acids. CDR3 nucleotides: TGTGCCAGCAGCTTAGTCAGAGCGAACAATGAAAAACTGTTTTTT. Translation gives CASSLVRANNEKLFF.

The chain carries TRBV6-4 and TRBJ2-3, with 13 bases aligning to TRBD2. The germline V gene has CDR1 MRHNA and CDR2 SNTAGT. This CDR3 spans 16 amino acids. Trimming cost V 6 bases and J 5 bases; bases outside gene matches: 8. CDR3 sequence: CASSPTSGGAVDTQYF. In nucleotides, the CDR3 is TGTGCCAGCAGCCCTACTAGCGGGGGGGCAGTAGATACGCAGTATTTT.

The V call is TRBV27, the J call TRBJ2-5, with 10 bases fitting TRBD2. The CDR3 is made up of 16 amino acids. The J segment lost 4 bases and the V segment lost 2 bases, leaving 7 bases of the junction unmatched. CDR1 and CDR2 (germline): MNHEY, SMNVEV (reference sequence). The CDR3 reads CASSLGMGLALETQYF. The CDR3 DNA reads TGTGCCAGCAGTTTAGGAATGGGACTAGCGTTAGAGACCCAGTACTTC.

The chain carries TRBV7-2 and TRBJ1-5; D remains ambiguous. CDR1 is SGHTA and CDR2 is FQGNSA in the germline V gene. This CDR3 region has 14 residues. Trimming took off 4 bases at V and 2 bases at J, with 9 bases between the two ends. The CDR3 coding sequence is TGTGCCAGCAGCTCGGCCCGGGGCAATCAGCCCCAGCATTTT. This translates into CASSSARGNQPQHF.

The chain uses TRBV5-1 and TRBJ2-7; the D gene is possibly TRBD2 (5 bases). Germline loops: CDR1 SGHRS, CDR2 YFSETQ. This CDR3 is built from 15 residues. Deletions cut 4 bases from V and 3 bases from J, with 17 bases between. CDR3 coding DNA: TGCGCCAGCAGCCCGTACCGTTCCGGGGACTACGAGCAGTACTTC. Translating gives CASSPYRSGDYEQYF.

This chain joins TRBV4-1 and TRBJ2-3; 7 bases line up with TRBD2. The CDR3 has 14 residues. Losses at the gene ends were 4 bases for V and 8 bases for J; bases not matched to a gene: 9. The V gene's germline CDR1 is MGHRA and CDR2 YSYEKL. The CDR3 sequence: CASSPLGGGSTQYF. In nucleotides, the CDR3 is TGCGCCAGCAGCCCCCTTGGGGGGGGGAGTACGCAGTATTTT.

This clone was counted between two and nine times. The V call is TRBV5-1, the J call TRBJ1-1; D may be TRBD1 (6 bases). This CDR3 has 15 residues. The V end lost 2 bases, the J end lost 1 base, and 12 bases lay between the germline ends. Looked up from germline, CDR1 is SGHRS and CDR2 is YFSETQ. The CDR3 DNA reads TGCGCCAGCAGCTTCGCAGGGGCTGAGAACACTGAAGCTTTCTTT. Its translation: CASSFAGAENTEAFF.

The chain is built from TRBV18 and TRBJ2-1; 11 nucleotides match TRBD1. The trim removed 3 bases at V and 8 bases at J, leaving 3 bases unmatched. Germline CDR1 is KGHSH and CDR2 is LQKENI. This CDR3 has 14 amino acids. DNA for the CDR3: TGTGCCAGCTCACCCGGACAGGGGGCATATGAGCAGTTCTTC. Translation: CASSPGQGAYEQFF.

The V gene is TRBV15, the J gene TRBJ1-1; D uncertain. Between the trimmed V and J ends, which lost 0 bases and 1 base, there was a span of 9 bases. The CDR3 extends over 15 amino acids. Looked up from germline, CDR1 is LNHNV and CDR2 is YYDKDF (reference sequence). The DNA for the CDR3 is TGTGCCACCAGCAGAGATGGGAGTACGAACACTGAAGCTTTCTTT. This sequence encodes CATSRDGSTNTEAFF. Full variable domain (rest looked up from reference TRBV15 and TRBJ1-1): DAMVIQNPRYQVTQFGKPVTLSCSQTLNHNVMYWYQQKSSQAPKLLFHYYDKDFNNEADTPDNFQSRRPNTSFCFLDIRSPGLGDTAMYLCATSRDGSTNTEAFFGQGTRLTVV.

CDR3: CASSAQRNTEAFF. In DNA form, the CDR3 reads TGCGCCAGCAGTGCACAGAGGAACACTGAAGCTTTCTTT. The rearrangement joins TRBV10-1 to TRBJ1-1; D unclear. CDR3 length: 13 residues. V lost 4 bases and J 1 base, leaving 7 bases between the germline ends. The germline CDR1 and CDR2 sequences are WNHNN and SYGVQD (reference sequence).

This sequence joins TRBV5-6 and TRBJ1-2; D perhaps matches TRBD1 (6 bases). Germline values: CDR1 SGHDT, CDR2 YYEEEE. The V and J ends lost 2 bases and 3 bases respectively, with 17 bases between them. CDR3 length equals 16 residues. CDR3 amino acids: CASSFPGLGADYGYTF. The CDR3 DNA reads TGTGCCAGCAGCTTCCCGGGGCTGGGGGCGGACTATGGCTACACCTTC.

The rearrangement joins TRBV19 to TRBJ1-2; the D gene is possibly TRBD1 (6 bases). CDR1 LNHDA and CDR2 SQIVND come from the germline V gene (reference sequence). The CDR3 loop spans 13 amino acids. V shed 5 bases and J shed 5 bases, with 12 bases lying between them. CDR3 in amino acids: CASSPSQGYGYTF. CDR3 sequence (DNA): TGTGCCAGTAGTCCGTCTCAGGGGTATGGCTACACCTTC. The variable domain in full, completed from reference TRBV19 and TRBJ1-2, reads DGGITQSPKYLFRKEGQNVTLSCEQNLNHDAMYWYRQDPGQGLRLIYYSQIVNDFQKGDIAEGYSVSREKKESFPLTVTSAQKNPTAFYLCASSPSQGYGYTFGSGTRLTVV.

The chain couples TRBV6-1 to TRBJ1-5, with TRBD1 as a possible D gene (6 bases). Trimming shortened V by 3 bases and J by 0 bases, and 12 bases separated the two germline ends. CDR1 is MNHNS, CDR2 SASEGT, per germline. This CDR3 comprises 16 residues. In DNA form, the CDR3 reads TGTGCCAGCAGTGAGGGCAGGGGCTATAGCAATCAGCCCCAGCATTTT. This codes for CASSEGRGYSNQPQHF.

In the case of this clone: The sample contains more than one DNA sequence encoding this CDR3. V and J are TRBV7-2 and TRBJ2-7; weak D call: TRBD1 (5 bases). This CDR3 contains 12 residues. CDR1 SGHTA and CDR2 FQGNSA come from the germline V gene. V lost 5 bases and J lost 3, with 8 bases in between. The CDR3 region has the DNA TGTGCCAGCAGCAGGCAGGGCTACGAGCAGTACTTC. Protein product: CASSRQGYEQYF.

The chain is built from TRBV5-1 and TRBJ2-3; possible D gene TRBD2, 5 bases. Trimming removed 4 bases from V and 3 bases from J, with 15 bases in between. Germline V gene sequence: CDR1 SGHRS, CDR2 YFSETQ. There are 15 residues in the CDR3. The CDR3: CASSHERVGTDTQYF. Written as DNA, the CDR3 is TGCGCCAGCAGCCACGAGAGGGTTGGAACAGATACGCAGTATTTT. Together with reference TRBV5-1 and TRBJ2-3, the CDR3 gives the full variable domain: KAGVTQTPRYLIKTRGQQVTLSCSPISGHRSVSWYQQTPGQGLQFLFEYFSETQRNKGNFPGRFSGRQFSNSRSEMNVSTLELGDSALYLCASSHERVGTDTQYFGPGTRLTVL.

J is TRBJ1-5 and V is TRBV2; TRBD1 matches at 8 bases. This CDR3 has 14 residues. V was pared by 2 bases and J by 4 bases, with 1 base of the junction left unmatched. Germline CDR1 SNHLY, CDR2 FYNNEI. For the CDR3, the DNA is TGTGCCAGCAGTGAAAGGACAGGGAATCAGCCCCAGCATTTT. Amino acids: CASSERTGNQPQHF.

The chain joins TRBV19 to TRBJ2-7; TRBD1 matches at 7 bases. This CDR3 is built from 14 residues. The trim removed 3 bases at V and 0 bases at J, leaving 2 bases unmatched. Per germline, CDR1 LNHDA and CDR2 SQIVND (reference sequence). Here the CDR3 DNA reads TGTGCCAGTAGTATGACAGGGTCCTCCTACGAGCAGTACTTC. Its protein is CASSMTGSSYEQYF.

The chain carries TRBV27 and TRBJ2-2; TRBD1 matches 7 bases. The CDR3 has 15 residues. Germline V lookup: CDR1 MNHEY, CDR2 SMNVEV (reference sequence). The junction had 5 bases not matched to a gene; V was cut back by 5 bases and J by 2 bases. The CDR3 region is CASSPDRANTGELFF. CDR3 nucleotide sequence: TGTGCCAGCAGTCCCGACAGGGCTAACACCGGGGAGCTGTTTTTT.

The chain combines TRBV7-2 with TRBJ1-2; 7 bases agree with TRBD1. J was trimmed by 7 bases and V by 4 bases; bases with no gene match: 12. The CDR3 length is 15 residues. In germline, CDR1 is SGHTA, CDR2 FQGNSA. CDR3 protein: CASSSPPTGLGGYTF. CDR3 nucleotide sequence: TGTGCCAGCAGCTCGCCACCGACAGGGTTGGGTGGCTACACCTTC.

This CDR3 reads CASSWGQFDLHF. CDR3 coding DNA: TGTGCCAGCAGCTGGGGACAGTTCGACCTCCACTTT. V and J are TRBV11-2 and TRBJ1-6, with 7 bases aligning to TRBD1. This CDR3 has 12 amino acids. Germline-derived CDR1 and CDR2 are SGHAT and FQNNGV. J lost 15 bases, V lost 4 bases, and 6 bases had no gene match.

J is TRBJ1-1 and V is TRBV7-6; weak D call: TRBD1 (5 bases). V was clipped by 5 bases and J by 0 bases, with 16 bases between them. This CDR3 region has 16 residues. From germline, CDR1 is SGHVS and CDR2 FNYEAQ. The CDR3 protein is CASSLLVGGVNTEAFF. The CDR3 DNA follows: TGTGCCAGCAGCCTCCTCGTCGGGGGGGTGAACACTGAAGCTTTCTTT.

The J gene is TRBJ1-1, the V gene TRBV6-6; D is ambiguous. The CDR3 is 13 amino acids. The germline CDR1 and CDR2 sequences are MNHNY and SVGAGI (reference sequence). V lost 0 bases and J lost 5, with 7 bases in between. CDR3 in amino acids: CASSYSVQTEAFF. In DNA, the CDR3 is TGTGCCAGCAGTTACTCGGTCCAGACTGAAGCTTTCTTT.

The J gene is TRBJ1-5, the V gene TRBV7-2; D not resolved. This CDR3 has 13 residues. Germline CDR1 is SGHTA and CDR2 is FQGNSA. The V end lost 5 bases, the J end lost 2 bases, and 7 bases lay between the germline ends. The CDR3 DNA sequence: TGTGCCAGCAGCGTCCGGGGCAATCAGCCCCAGCATTTT. Residues: CASSVRGNQPQHF. The entire variable domain, with the rest obtained from reference TRBV7-2 and TRBJ1-5, is as follows: GAGVSQSPSNKVTEKGKDVELRCDPISGHTALYWYRQSLGQGLEFLIYFQGNSAPDKSGLPSDRFSAERTGGSVSTLTIQRTQQEDSAVYLCASSVRGNQPQHFGDGTRLSIL.

The chain links TRBV5-6 to TRBJ2-3, with D possibly being TRBD2 (5 bases). The germline V and J ends were trimmed by 4 bases and 8 bases, with 14 bases remaining between them. Germline loops: CDR1 SGHDT, CDR2 YYEEEE. CDR3 size: 13 residues. The CDR3 DNA sequence: TGTGCCAGCAGCCCGATGCGGGTGACTACGCAGTATTTT. The encoded protein is CASSPMRVTTQYF.

This clone has a handful of counts. The rearrangement uses TRBV14 and TRBJ1-1, with no clear D. V lost 2 bases and J lost 8, with 9 bases in between. In germline, CDR1 is SGHDN, CDR2 FVKESK. This CDR3 has 12 amino acids. CDR3 sequence reads: CASSQFRFEAFF. The CDR3, as DNA: TGTGCCAGCAGCCAATTCCGTTTCGAAGCTTTCTTT.

The rearrangement links TRBV9 to TRBJ1-3; D perhaps matches TRBD1 (5 bases). Germline CDR1 and CDR2: SGDLS and YYNGEE. With 0 bases removed from V and 7 bases from J, the gap between germline ends came to 11 bases. The CDR3 loop spans 14 amino acids. The chain's CDR3 is CASSVVREGNTIYF. Here the CDR3 DNA reads TGTGCCAGCAGCGTAGTCAGGGAAGGGAACACCATATATTTT.